A selection of T cell receptor beta chains follows, all from one sample in a study of shared clonotypes between healthy human individuals. Repertoires were generated with immunoSEQ multiplex PCR, while TCRdb's copy carries only in-frame clones and drops some. The sample includes some 240,000 clones, approximately 70% of them seen just once. Sequencing was done on a sample of memory CD4+ T cells sorted from blood. Receptor source: a man aged 25-40 years in good health. CDR3s include the opening cysteine and the closing phenylalanine or tryptophan. A D gene is named only where the DNA matches it firmly. Part of the rows lack a size; the others show once, few, many or a class for expanded clones.

D,J,size,V,CDR3,DNA
-,TRBJ2-1,-,TRBV5-4,CASSLAPRPEGLGNEQFF,TGTGCCAGCAGCTTGGCTCCGAGGCCCGAGGGCCTCGGCAATGAGCAGTTCTTC
-,TRBJ1-4,-,TRBV30,CAWSPEVGYEKLFF,TGTGCCTGGAGTCCCGAAGTGGGATATGAAAAACTGTTTTTT
-,TRBJ1-2,-,TRBV29-1,CSVAGTSDRYGYTF,TGCAGCGTCGCCGGGACATCGGACAGATATGGCTACACCTTC
TRBD2,TRBJ2-3,-,TRBV5-6,CASSLPQGGNTQYF,TGTGCCAGCAGCTTGCCCCAGGGAGGGAATACGCAGTATTTT
TRBD2,TRBJ2-1,many,TRBV7-2,CASSSTSLAGVGGEQFF,TGTGCCAGCAGCTCCACCTCTCTAGCGGGAGTCGGGGGTGAGCAGTTCTTC
TRBD1,TRBJ2-1,-,TRBV10-3,CAISAFSQGAGEQFF,TGTGCCATCAGTGCGTTCTCCCAGGGGGCAGGAGAGCAGTTCTTC
TRBD2,TRBJ2-7,once,TRBV4-1,CASSQAMTSGNYEQYF,TGCGCCAGCAGCCAAGCTATGACTAGCGGGAACTACGAGCAGTACTTC
-,TRBJ2-5,-,TRBV4-2,CASSPAEFGEGETQYF,TGTGCCAGCAGCCCCGCCGAGTTTGGAGAGGGTGAGACCCAGTACTTC
TRBD2,TRBJ2-6,-,TRBV5-4,CASSLPGTAGGSGANVLTF,TGTGCCAGCAGCCTCCCCGGGACCGCGGGGGGCTCTGGGGCCAACGTCCTGACTTTC
-,TRBJ2-3,-,TRBV5-6,CASSGTRRDTQYF,TGTGCCAGCAGCGGGACAAGGCGAGATACGCAGTATTTT
-,TRBJ2-5,-,TRBV11-2,CASSLVGAVQETQYF,TGTGCCAGCAGCTTAGTAGGGGCTGTACAAGAGACCCAGTACTTC
-,TRBJ2-5,few,TRBV11-1,CASSPRDGQETQYF,TGTGCCAGCAGCCCCAGGGACGGCCAAGAGACCCAGTACTTC
-,TRBJ2-7,-,TRBV28,CASSFSGTVYEQYF,TGTGCCAGCAGTTTCAGCGGAACAGTCTACGAGCAGTACTTC
-,TRBJ1-5,few,TRBV19,CASSVNSNQPQHF,TGTGCCAGTAGCGTGAATAGCAATCAGCCCCAGCATTTT
TRBD2,TRBJ2-1,-,TRBV18,CASSPPGTSANEQFF,TGTGCCAGCTCACCTCCCGGGACTAGCGCCAATGAGCAGTTCTTC
-,TRBJ1-1,-,TRBV7-2,CASSLQVAGTEAFF,TGTGCCAGCAGCTTACAGGTCGCAGGGACTGAAGCTTTCTTT
TRBD1,TRBJ2-2,few,TRBV27,CASSQTGTGVAGELFF,TGTGCCAGCAGCCAGACCGGGACAGGGGTGGCCGGGGAGCTGTTTTTT
-,TRBJ2-1,-,TRBV14,CASSQECGCPNNEQFF,TGTGCCAGCAGCCAAGAATGCGGGTGCCCCAACAATGAGCAGTTCTTC
TRBD1,TRBJ2-7,-,TRBV29-1,CSARQGTAVEQYF,TGCAGCGCCCGACAGGGGACAGCCGTCGAGCAGTACTTC
-,TRBJ2-2,few,TRBV28,CASSLLREVGELFF,TGTGCCAGCAGTTTGCTCAGGGAAGTCGGGGAGCTGTTTTTT
-,TRBJ2-7,once,TRBV11-2,CASSAPRGSYEQYF,TGTGCCAGCAGCGCCCCCAGAGGCTCCTACGAGCAGTACTTC
TRBD1,TRBJ2-7,-,TRBV15,CATSKRGQNYEQYF,TGTGCCACCAGCAAAAGGGGACAGAACTACGAGCAGTACTTC
-,TRBJ1-3,few,TRBV19,CASSIETGNTIYF,TGTGCCTCAAGCATTGAGACTGGAAACACCATATATTTT
-,TRBJ2-7,many,TRBV28,CASTPGGTLGEQYF,TGTGCCAGCACCCCGGGGGGCACCCTCGGCGAGCAGTACTTC
-,TRBJ2-1,-,TRBV11-3,CASSLGSGTSYNEQFF,TGTGCCAGCAGCTTAGGGAGCGGAACATCCTACAATGAGCAGTTCTTC
-,TRBJ2-2,few,TRBV7-8,CASSAHRKGLSSNTGELFF,TGTGCCAGCAGCGCGCACCGCAAGGGACTGTCCTCGAACACCGGGGAGCTGTTTTTT
-,TRBJ2-5,few,TRBV7-3,CASSLREGETQYF,TGTGCCAGCAGCTTAAGGGAAGGAGAGACCCAGTACTTC
-,TRBJ1-2,-,TRBV20-1,CSARNNYGYTF,TGCAGTGCTAGAAATAACTATGGCTACACCTTC
-,TRBJ2-7,once,TRBV11-2,CASSRSPEYEQYF,TGTGCCAGCAGCCGCTCGCCAGAATACGAGCAGTACTTC